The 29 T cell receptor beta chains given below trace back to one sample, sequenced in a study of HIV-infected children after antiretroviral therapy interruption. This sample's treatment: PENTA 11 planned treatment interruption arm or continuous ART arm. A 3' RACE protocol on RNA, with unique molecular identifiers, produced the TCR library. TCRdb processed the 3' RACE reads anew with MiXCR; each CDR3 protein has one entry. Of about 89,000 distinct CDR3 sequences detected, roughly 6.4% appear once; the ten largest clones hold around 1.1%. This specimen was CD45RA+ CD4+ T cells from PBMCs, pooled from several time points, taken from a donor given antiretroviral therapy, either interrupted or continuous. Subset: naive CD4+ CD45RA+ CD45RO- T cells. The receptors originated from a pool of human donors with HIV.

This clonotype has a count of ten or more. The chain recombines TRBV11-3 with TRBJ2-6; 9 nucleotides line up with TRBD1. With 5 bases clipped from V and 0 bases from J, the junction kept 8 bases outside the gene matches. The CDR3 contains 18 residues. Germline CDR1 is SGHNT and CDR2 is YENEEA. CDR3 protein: CASSRGQGKSSGANVLTF. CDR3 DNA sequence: TGTGCCAGCAGCCGCGGACAGGGGAAAAGCTCTGGGGCCAACGTCCTGACTTTC.

CDR3 region: CASSHGIQGNQPQHF. The CDR3 coding sequence is TGTGCCAGCAGCCACGGTATTCAGGGCAATCAGCCCCAGCATTTT. This chain joins TRBV25-1 and TRBJ1-5; D is undetermined. Trimming shortened V by 6 bases and J by 2 bases, and 14 bases separated the two germline ends. The CDR3 totals 15 residues. CDR1 MGHDK and CDR2 SYGVNS come from the germline V gene.

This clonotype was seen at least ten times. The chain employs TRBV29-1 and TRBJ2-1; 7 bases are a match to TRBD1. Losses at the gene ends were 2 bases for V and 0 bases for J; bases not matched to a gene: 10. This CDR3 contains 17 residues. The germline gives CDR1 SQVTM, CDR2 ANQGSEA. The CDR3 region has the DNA TGCAGCGTTGAACGGGGCCAGGGGGTAGGCTCCTACAATGAGCAGTTCTTC. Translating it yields CSVERGQGVGSYNEQFF.

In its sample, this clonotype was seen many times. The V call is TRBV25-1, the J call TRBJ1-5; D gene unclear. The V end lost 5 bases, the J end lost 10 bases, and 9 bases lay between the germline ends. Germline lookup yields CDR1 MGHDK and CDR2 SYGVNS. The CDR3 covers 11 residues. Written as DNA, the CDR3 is TGTGCCAGCAGTCCGCGGGGTCCCCAGCATTTT. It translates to CASSPRGPQHF.

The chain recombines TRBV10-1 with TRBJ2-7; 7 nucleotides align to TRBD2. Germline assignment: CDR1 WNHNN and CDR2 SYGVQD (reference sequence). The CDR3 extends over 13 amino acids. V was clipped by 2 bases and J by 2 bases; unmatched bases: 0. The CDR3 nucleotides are TGCGCCAGCAGTGAGGGACTAGCCTACGAGCAGTACTTC. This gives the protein CASSEGLAYEQYF.

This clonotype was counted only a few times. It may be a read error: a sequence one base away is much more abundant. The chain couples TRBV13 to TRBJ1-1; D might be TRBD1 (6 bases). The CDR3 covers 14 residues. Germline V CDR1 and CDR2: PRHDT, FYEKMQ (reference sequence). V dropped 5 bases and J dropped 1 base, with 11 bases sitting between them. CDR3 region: CASSPQGRNTEAFF. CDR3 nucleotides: TGTGCCAGCAGCCCCCAGGGGAGGAACACTGAAGCTTTCTTT.

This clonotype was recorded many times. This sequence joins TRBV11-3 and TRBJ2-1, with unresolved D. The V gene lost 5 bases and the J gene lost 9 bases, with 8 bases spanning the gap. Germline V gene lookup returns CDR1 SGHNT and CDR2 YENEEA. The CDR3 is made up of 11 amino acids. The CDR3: CASSPSREQFF. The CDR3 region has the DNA TGTGCCAGCAGCCCCAGCCGTGAGCAGTTCTTC.

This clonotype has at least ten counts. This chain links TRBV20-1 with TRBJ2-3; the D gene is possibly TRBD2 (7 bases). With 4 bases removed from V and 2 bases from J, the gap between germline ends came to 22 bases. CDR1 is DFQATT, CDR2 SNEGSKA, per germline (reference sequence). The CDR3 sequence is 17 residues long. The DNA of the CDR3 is TGCAGTGCTACCCCAGTATGGGGGGGGCCAACCACAGATACGCAGTATTTT. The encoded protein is CSATPVWGGPTTDTQYF.

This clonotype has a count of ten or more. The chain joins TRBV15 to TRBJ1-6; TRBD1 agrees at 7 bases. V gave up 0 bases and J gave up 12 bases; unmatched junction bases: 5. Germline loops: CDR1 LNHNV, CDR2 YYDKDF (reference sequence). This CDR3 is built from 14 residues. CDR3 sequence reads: CATSRETGVRPLHF. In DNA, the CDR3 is TGTGCCACCAGCAGAGAAACAGGGGTGAGACCCCTCCACTTT.

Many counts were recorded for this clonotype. CDR3 sequence (DNA): TGTGCCAGCGGTCGGGGGTTGAACACTGAAGCTTTCTTT. Translated: CASGRGLNTEAFF. The chain uses TRBV6-1 and TRBJ1-1; weak D call: TRBD1 (5 bases). Trimming removed 8 bases from V and 0 bases from J, with 10 bases in between. The CDR3 contains 13 residues. The germline gives CDR1 MNHNS, CDR2 SASEGT.

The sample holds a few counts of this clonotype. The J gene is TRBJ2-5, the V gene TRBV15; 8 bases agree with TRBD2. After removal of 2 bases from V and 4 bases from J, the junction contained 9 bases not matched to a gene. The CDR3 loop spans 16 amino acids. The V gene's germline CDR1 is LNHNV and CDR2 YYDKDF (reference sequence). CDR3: CATSRNPGGPIETQYF. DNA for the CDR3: TGTGCCACCAGCAGAAACCCGGGGGGGCCGATAGAGACCCAGTACTTC.

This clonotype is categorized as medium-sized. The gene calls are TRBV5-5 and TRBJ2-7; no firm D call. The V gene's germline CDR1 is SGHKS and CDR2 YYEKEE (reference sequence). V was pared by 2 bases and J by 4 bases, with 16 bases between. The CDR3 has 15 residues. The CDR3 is CASSFARGRSYEQYF. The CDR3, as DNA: TGTGCCAGCAGCTTCGCGCGAGGACGGTCATACGAGCAGTACTTC.

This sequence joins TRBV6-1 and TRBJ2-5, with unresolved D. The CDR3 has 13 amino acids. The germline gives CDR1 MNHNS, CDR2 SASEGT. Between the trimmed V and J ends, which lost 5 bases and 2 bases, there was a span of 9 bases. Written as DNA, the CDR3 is TGTGCCAGCAGTCGGCAGTCACAAGAGACCCAGTACTTC. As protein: CASSRQSQETQYF.

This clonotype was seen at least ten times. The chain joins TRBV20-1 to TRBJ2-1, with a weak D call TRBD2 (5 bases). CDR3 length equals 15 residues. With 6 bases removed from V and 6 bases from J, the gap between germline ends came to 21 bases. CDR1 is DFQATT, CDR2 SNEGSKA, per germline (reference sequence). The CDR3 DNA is TGCAGTGCCCTAGCCCTCCGGGGTATTAGCAATGAGCAGTTCTTC. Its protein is CSALALRGISNEQFF.

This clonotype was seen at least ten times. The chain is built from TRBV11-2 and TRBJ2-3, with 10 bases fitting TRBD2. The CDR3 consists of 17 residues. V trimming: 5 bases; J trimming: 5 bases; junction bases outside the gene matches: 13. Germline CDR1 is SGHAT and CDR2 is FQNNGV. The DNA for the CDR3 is TGTGCCAGCAGCCCTATTCTAAGCGGGGGGGAGGGAGATACGCAGTATTTT. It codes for CASSPILSGGEGDTQYF.

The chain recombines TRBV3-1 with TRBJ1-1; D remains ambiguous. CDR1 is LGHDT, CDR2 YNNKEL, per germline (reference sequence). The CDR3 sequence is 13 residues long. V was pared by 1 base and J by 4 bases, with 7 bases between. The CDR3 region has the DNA TGTGCCAGCAGCCAAGTGCGGGGCACTGAAGCTTTCTTT. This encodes CASSQVRGTEAFF. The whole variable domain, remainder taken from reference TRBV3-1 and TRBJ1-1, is DTAVSQTPKYLVTQMGNDKSIKCEQNLGHDTMYWYKQDSKKFLKIMFSYNNKELIINETVPNRFSPKSPDKAHLNLHINSLELGDSAVYFCASSQVRGTEAFFGQGTRLTVV.

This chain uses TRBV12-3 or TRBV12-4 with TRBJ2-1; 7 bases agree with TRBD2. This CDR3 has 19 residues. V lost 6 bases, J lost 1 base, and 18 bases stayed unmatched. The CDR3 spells CASRPGAGLPNFSYNEQFF. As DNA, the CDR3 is TGTGCCAGCAGACCGGGCGCGGGACTACCTAACTTTTCCTACAATGAGCAGTTCTTC.

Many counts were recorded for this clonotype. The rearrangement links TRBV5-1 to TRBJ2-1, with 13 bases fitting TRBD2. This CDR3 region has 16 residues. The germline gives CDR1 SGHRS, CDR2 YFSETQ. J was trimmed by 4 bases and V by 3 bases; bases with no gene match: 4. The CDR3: CASSWTSGGRYNEQFF. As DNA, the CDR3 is TGCGCCAGCAGCTGGACTAGCGGGGGAAGATACAATGAGCAGTTCTTC.

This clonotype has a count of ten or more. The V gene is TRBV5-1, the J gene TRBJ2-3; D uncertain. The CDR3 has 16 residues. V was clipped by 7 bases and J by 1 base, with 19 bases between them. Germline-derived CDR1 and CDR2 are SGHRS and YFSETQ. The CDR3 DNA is TGCGCCAGCTCCGATGGACCCACGATAGGCACAGATACGCAGTATTTT. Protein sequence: CASSDGPTIGTDTQYF.

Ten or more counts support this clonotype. CDR3 in amino acids: CASGLGTGWDRINTEAFF. The CDR3, as DNA: TGTGCTAGTGGTTTAGGGACAGGGTGGGACCGGATCAACACTGAAGCTTTCTTT. V is TRBV12-5 and J is TRBJ1-1, with 9 bases identical to TRBD1. V shed 3 bases and J 2 bases; nucleotides not matched to a gene: 13. The CDR3 loop spans 18 amino acids. The germline CDR1 and CDR2 sequences are LGHNT and FRNRAP.

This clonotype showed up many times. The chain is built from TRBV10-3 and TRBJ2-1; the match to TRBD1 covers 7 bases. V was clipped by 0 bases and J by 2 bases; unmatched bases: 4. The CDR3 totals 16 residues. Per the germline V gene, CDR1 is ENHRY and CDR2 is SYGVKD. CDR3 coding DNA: TGTGCCATCAGTGAGTCTGCAGGGGGAACCTACAATGAGCAGTTCTTC. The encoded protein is CAISESAGGTYNEQFF.

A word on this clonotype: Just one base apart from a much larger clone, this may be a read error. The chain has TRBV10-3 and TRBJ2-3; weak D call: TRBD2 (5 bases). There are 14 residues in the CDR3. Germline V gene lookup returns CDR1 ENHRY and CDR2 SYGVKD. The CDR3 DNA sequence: TGTCCCACCAACAGACTCGGGGGCACAGATACGCAGTATTTT. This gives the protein CPTNRLGGTDTQYF.

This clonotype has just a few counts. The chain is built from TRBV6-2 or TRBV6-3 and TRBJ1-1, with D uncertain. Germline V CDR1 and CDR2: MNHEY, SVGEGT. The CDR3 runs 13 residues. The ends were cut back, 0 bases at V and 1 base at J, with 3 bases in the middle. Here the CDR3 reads CASSYSTNTEAFF. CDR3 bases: TGTGCCAGCAGTTACTCAACGAACACTGAAGCTTTCTTT.

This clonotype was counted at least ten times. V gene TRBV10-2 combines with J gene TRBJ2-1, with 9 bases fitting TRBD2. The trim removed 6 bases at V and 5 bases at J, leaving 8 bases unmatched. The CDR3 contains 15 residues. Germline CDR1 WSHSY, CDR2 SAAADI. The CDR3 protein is CASRSSGGINNEQFF. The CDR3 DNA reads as TGCGCCAGCAGATCGAGCGGGGGGATCAACAATGAGCAGTTCTTC.

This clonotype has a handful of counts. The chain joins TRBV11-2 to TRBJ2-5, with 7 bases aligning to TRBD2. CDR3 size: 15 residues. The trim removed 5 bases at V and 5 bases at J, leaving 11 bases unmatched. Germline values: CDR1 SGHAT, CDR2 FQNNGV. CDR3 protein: CASSGYEGGLETQYF. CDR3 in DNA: TGTGCCAGCAGCGGATATGAGGGAGGGCTGGAGACCCAGTACTTC.

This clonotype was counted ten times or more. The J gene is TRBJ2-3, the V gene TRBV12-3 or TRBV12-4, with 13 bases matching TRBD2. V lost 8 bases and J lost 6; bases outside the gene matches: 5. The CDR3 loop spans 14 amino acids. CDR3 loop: CASGTTSGGDTQYF. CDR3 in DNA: TGTGCCAGCGGAACGACTAGCGGGGGGGATACGCAGTATTTT.

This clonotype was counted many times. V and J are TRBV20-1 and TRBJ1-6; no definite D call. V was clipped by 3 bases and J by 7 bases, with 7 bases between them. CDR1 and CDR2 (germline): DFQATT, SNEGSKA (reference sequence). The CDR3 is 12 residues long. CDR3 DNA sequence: TGCAGTGCTAGTCGGGAAAATTCACCCCTCCACTTT. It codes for CSASRENSPLHF.

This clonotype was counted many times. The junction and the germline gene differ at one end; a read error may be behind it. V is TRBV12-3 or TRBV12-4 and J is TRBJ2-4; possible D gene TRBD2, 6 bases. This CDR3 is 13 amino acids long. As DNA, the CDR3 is TGTGCAAGCACCGGGGGTAGTCAAAACACCTTGTACTTT. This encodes CASTGGSQNTLYF.

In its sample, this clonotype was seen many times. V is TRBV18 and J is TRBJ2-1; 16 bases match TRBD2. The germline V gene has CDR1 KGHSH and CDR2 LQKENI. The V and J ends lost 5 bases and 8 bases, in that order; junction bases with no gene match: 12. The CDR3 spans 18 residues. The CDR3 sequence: CASSTFAGTSGRAHEQFF. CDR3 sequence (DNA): TGTGCCAGCTCAACCTTTGCCGGGACTAGCGGGAGGGCGCATGAGCAGTTCTTC.